Each of the 20 T cell receptor beta chains below was sequenced from the same sample in a study of T cell responses to AZD1222 COVID-19 vaccine. The protocol was immunoSEQ multiplex PCR, while the TCRdb copy is restricted to in-frame clones and leaves out a portion. The repertoire consists of approximately 150,000 clones, with roughly nine tenths occurring once and the leading ten covering roughly 1.8%. This sample comprised peripheral blood, obtained 28 days after the second AZD1222 dose. These receptors all stem from an adult who received the AZD1222 COVID-19 vaccine.

V gene TRBV18 combines with J gene TRBJ1-1; D not resolved. CDR1 is KGHSH and CDR2 is LQKENI in the germline V gene. The ends were cut back, 3 bases at V and 5 bases at J, with 16 bases in the middle. The CDR3 length is 15 residues. The CDR3 protein is CASSPPGLAGTEAFF. In nucleotides, the CDR3 is TGTGCCAGCTCACCTCCGGGTCTGGCGGGGACTGAAGCTTTCTTT.

The gene calls are TRBV11-2 and TRBJ2-1; TRBD2 might be the D (7 bases). The CDR3 has 16 amino acids. V lost 5 bases, J lost 2 bases, and 16 bases lay in between. From germline, CDR1 is SGHAT and CDR2 FQNNGV. The chain's CDR3 is CASSAGGRPAYNEQFF. Written as DNA, the CDR3 is TGTGCCAGCAGCGCCGGGGGGCGCCCAGCCTACAATGAGCAGTTCTTC.

The gene calls are TRBV9 and TRBJ1-6, with D uncertain. Looked up from germline, CDR1 is SGDLS and CDR2 is YYNGEE. CDR3 length equals 14 residues. The germline V and J ends were trimmed by 0 bases and 3 bases, with 4 bases remaining between them. The CDR3 DNA follows: TGTGCCAGCAGCGTAGACAGCTATAATTCACCCCTCCACTTT. It translates to CASSVDSYNSPLHF.

The V call is TRBV4-2, the J call TRBJ2-6, with TRBD2 as a possible D gene (5 bases). Germline V CDR1 and CDR2: LGHNA, YNFKEQ. Deletions cut 4 bases from V and 2 bases from J, with 12 bases between. The CDR3 has 16 amino acids. CDR3 protein: CASSPGGGAGANVLTF. In DNA, the CDR3 is TGTGCCAGCAGCCCTGGTGGAGGCGCTGGGGCCAACGTCCTGACTTTC.

This clone was seen a single time. The CDR3 nucleotides read TGTGCCAGCAGTTCACTCCCGGGGTCTGAAGCTTTCTTT. This sequence encodes CASSSLPGSEAFF. The chain uses TRBV6-5 and TRBJ1-1; D is ambiguous. The CDR3 consists of 13 residues. V dropped 4 bases and J dropped 6 bases, with 12 bases sitting between them. CDR1 and CDR2 (germline): MNHEY, SVGAGI.

CDR3 sequence (DNA): TGTGCCAGAAGCTTAGTCTCCGGGCGCAATGAGCAGTTCTTC. Translated: CARSLVSGRNEQFF. This chain links TRBV7-5 with TRBJ2-1. TRBV7-5 is reported as a pseudogene. This CDR3 spans 14 amino acids.

This chain joins TRBV5-1 and TRBJ2-5; D gene unclear. V lost 4 bases to trimming and J lost 3 bases, with 7 bases between them. Germline values: CDR1 SGHRS, CDR2 YFSETQ. The CDR3 contains 12 residues. The CDR3 DNA sequence: TGCGCCAGCAGCGATTTAAAAGAGACCCAGTACTTC. Protein sequence: CASSDLKETQYF. Drawing the rest from reference TRBV5-1 and TRBJ2-5, the complete variable domain is KAGVTQTPRYLIKTRGQQVTLSCSPISGHRSVSWYQQTPGQGLQFLFEYFSETQRNKGNFPGRFSGRQFSNSRSEMNVSTLELGDSALYLCASSDLKETQYFGPGTRLLVL.

The genes are TRBV30 and TRBJ2-5; D may be TRBD1 (5 bases). This CDR3 comprises 13 residues. Germline V gene lookup returns CDR1 GTSNPN and CDR2 SVGIG (reference sequence). Trimming pared 0 bases from V and 7 bases from J, leaving 12 bases between. CDR3 region: CAWSVTGEATQYF. The CDR3 nucleotides are TGTGCCTGGAGTGTAACAGGAGAGGCGACCCAGTACTTC.

As regards this clone: The DNA is left out, because the CDR3 cannot be placed on it with certainty; the CDR3 is given as TCRdb lists it. V and J are TRBV28 and TRBJ2-5. The CDR3 spans 13 residues, counting both ends. Germline lookup yields CDR1 MDHEN and CDR2 SYDVKM. This chain's CDR3 is CASSLSFLETQYF.

The chain uses TRBV7-6 and TRBJ2-7, with 11 bases identical to TRBD2. V dropped 4 bases and J dropped 3; count of bases not matched to a gene: 5. In germline, CDR1 is SGHVS, CDR2 FNYEAQ. The CDR3 length is 15 residues. The CDR3, as DNA: TGTGCCAGCAGCTCGCATACTAGCGGGGGCTACGAGCAGTACTTC. Translation: CASSSHTSGGYEQYF.

The V call is TRBV2, the J call TRBJ1-5, with a weak D call TRBD1 (5 bases). The CDR3 extends over 17 amino acids. The germline CDR1 and CDR2 sequences are SNHLY and FYNNEI. Trimming pared 10 bases from V and 2 bases from J, leaving 24 bases between. The CDR3: CATRGQRGLVGNQPQHF. The CDR3 nucleotides read TGTGCCACCCGCGGCCAGAGGGGACTAGTAGGCAATCAGCCCCAGCATTTT.

V is TRBV24-1 and J is TRBJ1-2, with TRBD1 matching over 11 bases. V shed 2 bases, J shed 5 bases, and the junction held 6 bases outside the gene matches. The length of the CDR3 is 16 residues. Germline values: CDR1 KGHDR, CDR2 SFDVKD. The CDR3, as DNA: TGTGCCACCAGTGATTCCGGGACAGGGGGTATTTATGGCTACACCTTC. Translating gives CATSDSGTGGIYGYTF.

The chain is built from TRBV10-3 and TRBJ1-1; 9 bases fit TRBD1. The CDR3 extends over 17 amino acids. The ends lost 2 bases at V and 0 bases at J; junction bases unmatched: 7. Looked up from germline, CDR1 is ENHRY and CDR2 is SYGVKD. The CDR3 sequence is CAISEHPNRGLNTEAFF. DNA for the CDR3: TGTGCCATCAGTGAGCATCCTAACAGGGGGCTGAACACTGAAGCTTTCTTT.

Only one count was recorded for this clone. The CDR3 loop reads CASSSPGLLDKNIQYF. CDR3 nucleotides: TGTGCCAGCAGTTCACCCGGGTTATTGGACAAAAACATTCAGTACTTC. The gene calls are TRBV27 and TRBJ2-4; no clear D. Per the germline V gene, CDR1 is MNHEY and CDR2 is SMNVEV (reference sequence). V was pared by 4 bases and J by 3 bases, with 16 bases between. The CDR3 consists of 16 residues.

This clone was detected once. This chain uses TRBV11-2 with TRBJ2-1, with 7 bases identical to TRBD1. With V trimmed by 5 bases and J by 4 bases, 8 bases remained unmatched. There are 15 residues in the CDR3. CDR1 and CDR2 (germline): SGHAT, FQNNGV. The CDR3 here is CASSPDRERYNEQFF. The DNA for the CDR3 is TGTGCCAGCAGCCCCGACAGGGAAAGGTACAATGAGCAGTTCTTC.

With regard to this clone: Other DNA sequences of this sample code for an identical CDR3. CDR3 sequence (DNA): TGTGCCAGCAGCTTGGATAGCTATGGCTACACCTTC. Protein: CASSLDSYGYTF. The chain carries TRBV5-4 and TRBJ1-2, with unresolved D. In germline, CDR1 is SGHNT, CDR2 YYREEE (reference sequence). V lost 0 bases and J lost 4, with 4 bases in between. The CDR3 is 12 residues long.

This clone was counted between two and nine times. V usage is TRBV10-3 and J usage is TRBJ2-2, with D possibly matching TRBD2 (5 bases). The germline V gene encodes CDR1 ENHRY and CDR2 SYGVKD. The CDR3 has 13 amino acids. V lost 7 bases to trimming and J lost 6 bases, with 12 bases between them. The CDR3 nucleotides are TGTGCCATCAATGGCGAGGGCCCCGGGGAGCTGTTTTTT. This encodes CAINGEGPGELFF.

This chain connects TRBV6-2 or TRBV6-3 to TRBJ1-3; D remains ambiguous. CDR1 and CDR2 from the germline V gene are MNHEY and SVGEGT. The length of the CDR3 is 14 residues. V was cut by 5 bases and J by 3 bases, with 11 bases left in between. The DNA for the CDR3 is TGTGCCAGCAGTCGTTACAGCAGTGGAAACACCATATATTTT. This codes for CASSRYSSGNTIYF.

The chain joins TRBV30 to TRBJ1-5; D not certain. CDR1 GTSNPN and CDR2 SVGIG come from the germline V gene (reference sequence). The CDR3 loop spans 16 amino acids. V lost 1 base to trimming and J lost 5 bases, with 18 bases between them. In nucleotides, the CDR3 is TGTGCCTGGAGTGGGGTAACGGGGTCCAGCGATCAGCCCCAGCATTTT. As protein: CAWSGVTGSSDQPQHF.

This rearrangement joins TRBV18 to TRBJ1-5; 8 bases are shared with TRBD1. With V trimmed by 4 bases and J by 5 bases, 4 bases remained unmatched. The CDR3 consists of 14 residues. Germline loops: CDR1 KGHSH, CDR2 LQKENI. Here the CDR3 reads CASSQDRDYQPQHF. In DNA form, the CDR3 reads TGTGCCAGCTCACAGGACAGGGATTATCAGCCCCAGCATTTT.